This TCR beta chain is drawn from a study of cytomegalovirus exposure and HLA in healthy donors (dated by TCRdb to 2015 to 2018). With regard to the full study: In an earlier analysis of roughly 500 of the donors, roughly 300 Gb of sequence data and roughly 100 million unique TCR beta sequences from roughly 180 million T cells were reported. About 300 gigabases of sequencing data and 70 million to 95 million unique TCR sequences made up an early release that covered about 640 HLA-typed donors. Of the approximately 370 genotyped donors, 70% to 90% were placed in the genetic ancestry cluster associated with self-reported Caucasian donors. The study aimed to test whether cataloging public T cell receptors could reveal signatures of past pathogen exposure. Using immunosequencing, the study profiled T cell repertoires from fewer than 850 subjects and related those repertoires to cytomegalovirus serostatus. Along with the approximately 700-subject first cohort, a separate validation cohort of some 130 different subjects was used. The study combined high-throughput TCR immunosequencing, statistical association of individual TCRs with disease status, and machine learning to predict cytomegalovirus infection status. To study patterns of TCR occurrence, a later analysis re-analyzed previously published TCR beta repertoires from under 750 donors and added high-resolution HLA genotyping. In the later analysis, no new phenotypic data were used to find candidate immune exposures; instead, reliance was placed on TCR beta sequences and their occurrence across donors. An earlier analysis of more than 450 of the donors used high-throughput TCR beta sequencing to judge whether each TCR beta V gene segment behaved as functional or pseudogenic. Donor age, sex, ethnicity and CMV serostatus were compiled together with the repertoire data. In a later genetic analysis, genome-wide SNP genotypes for about 65% of the 666 donors were used, and that subset was treated as a discovery cohort. Every repertoire in the discovery cohort had been generated on one and the same sequencing platform. Both class I and class II loci were covered by HLA typing, at four-digit resolution. Typing coverage differed by locus: A, B, C, DRB1 and DQB1 were typed in roughly 620-630 donors, DQA1 in 500 to 550, DPA1 in some 610, and DPB1 in 400 to 490. Five DR-DQ haplotypes were treated as single units for association and clustering because of strong linkage in the cohort. Among roughly 400 genotyped donors of the cohort, an average of approximately 240,000 unique TCR beta nucleotide sequences were sequenced per donor, around 18% of them non-productive. Here is what the overall study found, with its caveats: Linkage disequilibrium might explain the correlated functional status among segregating V segments, but an unknown experimental factor could not be excluded. A cluster of highly shared sequence variants was judged likely to represent a technical artifact of the sequencing pipeline. Across donors, most TCR sequences were observed very rarely, whereas some public TCRs were present in many individuals. The study gave a list of 150 to 200 TCR beta chains associated with cytomegalovirus. The only immune exposure information available for the cohort was CMV serostatus. V-gene and J-gene trimming of TCR beta chains was associated with a missense DCLRE1C variant in a later genetic analysis, and the association was replicated in an independent cohort. In an earlier analysis of under 600 of the donors, most TCR beta V segments were observed in productive rearrangements about 87% or about 30% of the time, broadly matching IMGT annotations. In vitro tests confirmed that three of the cytomegalovirus-associated TCR beta chains recognize cytomegalovirus antigens. A further reported finding was that TCR beta sequences accurately predicted the HLA-A and HLA-B alleles for most subjects in the first cohort. A later analysis reported that several top co-occurrence clusters appeared linked to parvovirus B19, influenza, CMV and Epstein-Barr virus. In a later analysis, HLA-associated TCR beta chains were found to be more clonally expanded and to have lower generation probabilities than equally common non-associated chains. A later genetic analysis reported fewer N-insertions in productive TCRs among donors in an Asian-associated ancestry cluster than the roughly 700-donor mean. In this cohort, only TCR beta chains were sequenced, and detectable features were limited by the absence of alpha or paired-chain data. According to the authors, the approach could potentially be generalized to other disease states and immunological phenotypes. In a later analysis, most CMV-associated TCR beta chains were found to appear HLA-restricted, with HLA associations seemingly driven largely by CMV exposure. The earlier analysis of approximately 540 of the donors excluded about 16 rarely observed V segments, including chromosome 9 orphons, because counts were too low. Strong co-occurrence of HLA alleles, especially DR and DQ, made assigning TCR associations to individual alleles difficult. The classifier was reported to diagnose cytomegalovirus status with high specificity and sensitivity in both the original cohort and the validation cohort. The 87-base-pair reads could not distinguish some IMGT-functional V segments, including TRBV6-2 and TRBV6-3, so those segments were excluded. In a later analysis, some 18,000 TCR beta sequences were associated with specific HLA alleles at a false discovery rate of 0.05. Because HLA typing was unavailable for some donors at each locus, only the typed subset was used in association tests. Sequencing depth was assumed to be roughly uniform across donors in the presence/absence analyses, though that assumption may not hold. In a later analysis, the rate of TCR association differed among HLA loci, with DRB1 alleles having the most associated TCRs and HLA-C alleles having the fewest.

Comments on this clone: Its specific antigen is unknown. Base qualities are not at hand, and no much larger clone is one base apart.

The cohort comprised 550 to 700 healthy bone marrow donors. All cohort members were sampled while nominally healthy, although unrecorded immune exposures were likely present. The donor was CMV seropositive and was included in the group of 250 to 300 seropositive cohort members. Every donor gave a peripheral blood sample, and the peripheral blood mononuclear cells from that sample were used for TCR beta sequencing. The Qiagen DNeasy Blood Extraction Kit was used to extract genomic DNA from the blood cell samples. Library method: the immunoSEQ multiplex PCR assay. For the multiplex PCR, a mixture combining 60 forward primers for TCR Vbeta segments and 13 reverse primers for TCR Jbeta segments was used. The CDR3 region of rearranged TCR beta genes was amplified from genomic DNA by a multiplex PCR assay. The Illumina HiSeq System was used to sequence the amplified TCR beta libraries as 87-base-pair reads. In the source study's methods: Across the 640 or so repertoires, a later analysis counted tens of millions of unique TCR beta chains, 8.5 million to 12 million of which were shared by at least two donors. Raw reads were error-corrected and collapsed into unique sequences by a nearest-neighbor algorithm in which closely related sequences were merged to remove PCR and sequencing errors. To assign V, D and J gene segments, CDR3 sequences were aligned to IMGT reference sequences. For a sequence to be retained, a match of at least six nucleotides was required to both a V gene segment and a J gene segment. Rearrangements were called productive when the CDR3 lacked stop codons and stayed in frame with V and J; all others were non-productive. Following IMGT convention, CDR3 was defined as the stretch from the second conserved V-encoded cysteine up to the conserved J-encoded phenylalanine. Sequences without an unambiguous match to a single V gene segment were excluded from the earlier analysis of several hundred of the donors. An earlier analysis of 587 of the donors classified V segments as functional when productive rearrangements were above 56.7% and as segregating when the standard deviation between donors was above 5%. A statistical classification framework was built for diagnosing cytomegalovirus status from the catalog of TCR beta chain sequences. A later analysis assigned V and J genes by comparing TCR nucleotide sequences with IMGT/GENE-DB human TR gene sequences. In a later analysis, CDR3 sequences and most-parsimonious VDJ recombination scenarios were assigned using the TCRdist pipeline. In a later analysis, every TCR beta chain was defined by the combination of its CDR3 amino acid sequence and its V-gene family, and reads without a unique V-gene family were dropped. A later analysis removed several hundred highly shared, low-generation-probability nucleotide sequences to deal with suspected cross-contamination and a sequencing artifact. In a later analysis, a clonal expansion index was calculated for each public chain from normalized within-repertoire ranks of inferred template counts. In a later analysis, generation probabilities were computed using a VDJ recombination model fitted to out-of-frame rearrangements, and the results were checked against IGoR. In a later analysis, hypergeometric tests were used to score TCR-TCR, TCR-HLA and TCR-CMV co-occurrence, with a repertoire-size bias correction applied to TCR pairs. A later analysis estimated false discovery rates by permuting HLA or CMV assignments 20 times. A later analysis grouped co-occurring TCRs with DBSCAN, adding TCRdist sequence similarity when clustering within HLA-allele-positive subsets. Repertoires with fewer than 30,000 or more than 120,000 public chains, plus five repertoires with anomalous nucleotide sharing, were excluded from co-occurrence clustering. Not all clones reach the TCRdb copy of this immuneACCESS table, which keeps in-frame sequences only. Checked studies attribute under half of the gap to unresolved V genes and leave the rest unexplained. V and J calls plus clone size are reproduced from that table; the DNA served to infer D and trimming. For this sample there are 120,000 or so clones; 83% appear just once. Of the sample, around 18% falls within the top ten clones.

The germline V gene gives CDR1 as SGDLS and CDR2 as YYNGEE. Trimming at the junction amounts to 1 base on V and 2 bases on J, and the germline ends lie 15 bases apart. The cysteine opens and the phenylalanine closes a CDR3 of 17 amino acids. Just CDR3 DNA is preserved here, 51 bases in frame from base 1. The sample was PBMCs. The rearranged chain carries TRBV9 and TRBJ1-4; tentative D gene TRBD1, with 5 bases matching. This sequence was found in a man between 18 and 35 years old in good health and CMV-seropositive. The nucleotide sequence is TGTGCCAGCAGCGTAATGGGGGGGGGTAGTACTAATGAAAAACTGTTTTTT. Its amino acids are CASSVMGGGSTNEKLFF.